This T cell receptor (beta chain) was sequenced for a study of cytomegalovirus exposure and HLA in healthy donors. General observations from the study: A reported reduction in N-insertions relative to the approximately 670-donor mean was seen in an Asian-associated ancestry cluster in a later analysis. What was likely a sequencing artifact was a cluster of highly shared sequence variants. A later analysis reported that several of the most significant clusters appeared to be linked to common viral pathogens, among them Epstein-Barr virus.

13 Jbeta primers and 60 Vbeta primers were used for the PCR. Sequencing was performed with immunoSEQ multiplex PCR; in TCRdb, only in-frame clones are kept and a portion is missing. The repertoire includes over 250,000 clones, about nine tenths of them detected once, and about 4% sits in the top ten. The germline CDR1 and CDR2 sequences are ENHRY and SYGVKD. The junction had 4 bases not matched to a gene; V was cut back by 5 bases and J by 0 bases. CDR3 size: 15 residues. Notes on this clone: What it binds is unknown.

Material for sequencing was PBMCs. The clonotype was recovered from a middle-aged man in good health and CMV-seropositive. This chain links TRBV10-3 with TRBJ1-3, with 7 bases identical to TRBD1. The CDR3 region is CAISYRGGSGNTIYF. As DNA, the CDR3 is TGTGCCATCAGTTACAGGGGCGGCTCTGGAAACACCATATATTTT.